These 17 T cell receptor beta chains were all obtained from the same sample, sequenced in a study of long-term antiretroviral therapy in people with HIV. Survey level was the resolution at which the v3.0 immunoSEQ assay ran. Clones were sequenced by immunoSEQ multiplex PCR, and TCRdb holds only the in-frame ones, with some missing. In the table there are about 36,000 clones, almost 85% of which are singletons. The sample in question was unsorted PBMCs, obtained 0.6 years after starting antiretroviral therapy. These receptors were obtained from a man aged 18 to 30 with HIV.

This chain joins TRBV4-2 and TRBJ2-1; unclear D gene. Germline assignment: CDR1 LGHNA and CDR2 YNFKEQ. V was shortened by 1 base and J by 4 bases, with 5 bases between the two germline ends. This CDR3 region has 13 residues. The CDR3 DNA follows: TGTGCCAGCAGCCAAGTCCGTTACAATGAGCAGTTCTTC. Residues: CASSQVRYNEQFF.

The chain carries TRBV28 and TRBJ1-5; a possible D gene is TRBD1 (6 bases). Per germline, CDR1 MDHEN and CDR2 SYDVKM. V lost 5 bases and J 3 bases, leaving 14 bases between the germline ends. The CDR3 covers 15 residues. CDR3 loop: CASSRGDRFNQPQHF. CDR3 nucleotide sequence: TGTGCCAGCAGTCGAGGAGACAGGTTCAATCAGCCCCAGCATTTT.

The chain joins TRBV30 to TRBJ2-7; maybe TRBD1 (5 bases). The CDR3 is 11 residues long. V lost 5 bases and J 3 bases, leaving 8 bases between the germline ends. CDR1 and CDR2 from the germline V gene are GTSNPN and SVGIG (reference sequence). The CDR3 DNA follows: TGTGCCTGGGGACAAAACTACGAGCAGTACTTC. It encodes CAWGQNYEQYF.

This clone occurred a few times. Within the sample, other DNA sequences also encode this same CDR3. The chain links TRBV28 to TRBJ2-1; no firm D call. Germline CDR1 reads MDHEN; CDR2 reads SYDVKM. The CDR3 has 11 residues. V was pared by 1 base and J by 10 bases, with 5 bases between. The CDR3 reads CASSLSREQFF. CDR3 nucleotides: TGTGCCAGCAGTTTATCCCGAGAGCAGTTCTTC.

J is TRBJ1-1 and V is TRBV13, with D unclear. V was trimmed by 3 bases and J by 1 base, leaving 6 bases between them. Germline-derived CDR1 and CDR2 are PRHDT and FYEKMQ (reference sequence). CDR3 length: 13 residues. The CDR3 region is CASSLARNTEAFF. The CDR3, as DNA: TGTGCCAGCAGCTTGGCTAGGAACACTGAAGCTTTCTTT.

This chain joins TRBV2 and TRBJ1-1, with D perhaps TRBD1 (6 bases). The length of the CDR3 is 13 residues. The germline gives CDR1 SNHLY, CDR2 FYNNEI. V was pared by 4 bases and J by 0 bases, with 6 bases between. The CDR3 spells CASSGQVNTEAFF. The CDR3, as DNA: TGTGCCAGCAGTGGACAGGTGAACACTGAAGCTTTCTTT.

This clone was counted a few times. The gene calls are TRBV5-4 and TRBJ2-7, with TRBD1 as a possible D gene (6 bases). The germline V and J ends were trimmed by 3 bases and 0 bases, with 16 bases remaining between them. CDR1 is SGHNT, CDR2 YYREEE, per germline (reference sequence). This CDR3 comprises 16 residues. The CDR3 sequence: CASSSPTGYSSYEQYF. CDR3 nucleotides: TGTGCCAGCAGCTCGCCGACAGGTTATAGCTCCTACGAGCAGTACTTC.

This clone occurred once. The chain couples TRBV11-2 to TRBJ2-7; D gene uncertain. Germline V gives CDR1 SGHAT, CDR2 FQNNGV. The CDR3 is 13 amino acids. Trimming cost V 0 bases and J 6 bases, with 9 bases left between them. The CDR3 DNA is TGTGCCAGCAGCTTAGAAGTTACGGGCGAGCAGTACTTC. Translated: CASSLEVTGEQYF.

The chain combines TRBV29-1 with TRBJ1-2, with TRBD1 identical over 9 bases. CDR1 is SQVTM and CDR2 is ANQGSEA in the germline V gene. The V and J ends lost 4 bases and 4 bases, in that order; junction bases with no gene match: 4. The CDR3 has 13 residues. In DNA form, the CDR3 reads TGCAGCGTTGCCCGACAGGGGGGCTATGGCTACACCTTC. Translation gives CSVARQGGYGYTF.

The J gene is TRBJ1-1, the V gene TRBV5-1, with D perhaps matching TRBD1 (6 bases). This CDR3 has 15 amino acids. V lost 4 bases, J lost 4 bases, and 17 bases lay in between. Germline V gene lookup returns CDR1 SGHRS and CDR2 YFSETQ. The CDR3 protein is CASSGRTDASTEAFF. In DNA, the CDR3 is TGCGCCAGCAGCGGAAGGACAGACGCCTCCACTGAAGCTTTCTTT.

The rearrangement links TRBV6-5 to TRBJ2-3, with 10 positions matching TRBD2. Germline CDR1 is MNHEY and CDR2 is SVGAGI. This CDR3 has 14 amino acids. Losses at the gene ends were 8 bases for V and 2 bases for J; bases not matched to a gene: 4. CDR3 loop: CASQREGLTDTQYF. CDR3 DNA sequence: TGTGCCAGCCAGCGGGAGGGTCTCACAGATACGCAGTATTTT.

The chain is built from TRBV5-1 and TRBJ2-5; D may match TRBD1 or TRBD2 (5 bases each). Trimming shortened V by 3 bases and J by 5 bases, and 14 bases separated the two germline ends. CDR1 SGHRS and CDR2 YFSETQ come from the germline V gene. The CDR3 totals 14 residues. The CDR3 protein is CASSWGPEGETQYF. For the CDR3, the DNA is TGCGCCAGCAGCTGGGGACCCGAGGGGGAGACCCAGTACTTC.

This clone came up once. The chain combines TRBV6-5 with TRBJ1-1, with D maybe TRBD1 (6 bases). Germline V gene data show CDR1 as MNHEY and CDR2 as SVGAGI. The V and J ends lost 2 bases and 8 bases respectively, with 15 bases between them. The length of the CDR3 is 14 residues. CDR3 in DNA: TGTGCCAGCAGTTACGACGTGGGGGGGCTAGAAGCTTTCTTT. This codes for CASSYDVGGLEAFF.

This rearrangement joins TRBV28 to TRBJ2-1; no definite D call. The germline CDR1 and CDR2 sequences are MDHEN and SYDVKM. This CDR3 is 13 amino acids long. V was trimmed by 5 bases and J by 6 bases, leaving 11 bases between them. The CDR3 here is CASSLLWGNEQFF. The CDR3 nucleotides are TGTGCCAGCAGTCTTTTGTGGGGCAATGAGCAGTTCTTC.

V and J are TRBV5-1 and TRBJ2-3; D perhaps matches TRBD2 (6 bases). With 3 bases removed from V and 1 base from J, the gap between germline ends came to 30 bases. Germline values: CDR1 SGHRS, CDR2 YFSETQ. The CDR3 has 21 residues. The CDR3: CASSSPESWGGTVSGTDTQYF. CDR3 bases: TGCGCCAGCAGCTCTCCGGAATCGTGGGGCGGGACTGTATCTGGCACAGATACGCAGTATTTT.

The chain couples TRBV19 to TRBJ1-1; D remains ambiguous. CDR3 length equals 14 residues. CDR1 is LNHDA and CDR2 is SQIVND in the germline V gene (reference sequence). Trimming took off 3 bases at V and 4 bases at J, with 12 bases between the two ends. The chain's CDR3 is CASSINGFATEAFF. The CDR3 bases are TGTGCCAGTAGTATCAACGGTTTTGCCACTGAAGCTTTCTTT.

The genes are TRBV28 and TRBJ2-7; D is unclear. Trimming left V 2 bases short and J 3 bases short, with 8 bases between. Germline V gene lookup returns CDR1 MDHEN and CDR2 SYDVKM. The CDR3 covers 13 residues. The CDR3 coding sequence is TGTGCCAGCAGTTTAATATCAAACTACGAGCAGTACTTC. Translating it yields CASSLISNYEQYF.